The 5 T cell receptor beta chains presented below share a single source sample, sequenced in a study of T cells in tuberculosis. Described time point: new active TB diagnosis, blood taken before or within 7 days of starting treatment. Some clones are missing from TCRdb's copy, which holds only in-frame ones; the method was immunoSEQ multiplex PCR. The sample holds tens of thousands of clones, approximately 90% seen once. This specimen consisted of PBMCs, obtained at tuberculosis diagnosis. These receptor sequences come from an adult with tuberculosis. Some clones in this sample may be carry-over from other donors' samples.

The V gene is TRBV7-7, the J gene TRBJ2-1; the D is unclear. V was clipped by 0 bases and J by 9 bases, with 9 bases between them. This CDR3 contains 13 residues. The germline gives CDR1 SSHAT, CDR2 FNYEAQ (reference sequence). CDR3 protein: CASSLARSGEQFF. The DNA for the CDR3 is TGTGCCAGCAGCTTAGCGCGGAGTGGTGAGCAGTTCTTC.

The gene calls are TRBV12-5 and TRBJ2-7; 12 nucleotides match TRBD2. Germline loops: CDR1 LGHNT, CDR2 FRNRAP. CDR3 length: 17 amino acids. Trimming took 2 bases from V and 5 from J; bases not matched to a gene: 10. CDR3 DNA sequence: TGTGCTAGTGGTTTGTCCCTTCTAGCGGGGGGGCCCAACGAGCAGTACTTC. Translation: CASGLSLLAGGPNEQYF.

This chain links TRBV19 with TRBJ1-1, with 9 positions matching TRBD1. V shed 7 bases, J shed 11 bases, and the junction held 8 bases outside the gene matches. The length of the CDR3 is 12 residues. Germline V gene data show CDR1 as LNHDA and CDR2 as SQIVND (reference sequence). CDR3 amino acids: CASTRDRGTAFF. The CDR3 DNA reads TGTGCCAGTACTCGCGACAGGGGGACGGCTTTCTTT.

The CDR3, as DNA: TGCGCCAGCAGCCCCGGGACAGCCTCCTACGAGCAGTACTTC. It specifies CASSPGTASYEQYF. The rearrangement joins TRBV4-1 to TRBJ2-7; the match to TRBD1 covers 7 bases. V shed 4 bases, J shed 0 bases, and the junction held 3 bases outside the gene matches. The CDR3 is made up of 14 amino acids. Per the germline V gene, CDR1 is MGHRA and CDR2 is YSYEKL.

The chain joins TRBV5-4 to TRBJ2-7, with a possible D match to TRBD2 (5 bases). Germline V CDR1 and CDR2: SGHNT, YYREEE (reference sequence). Between the trimmed V and J ends, which lost 5 bases and 5 bases, there was a span of 11 bases. The CDR3 is made up of 12 amino acids. CDR3 in DNA: TGTGCCAGCAGGGGGAGCCCCGACGAGCAGTACTTC. Protein sequence: CASRGSPDEQYF.